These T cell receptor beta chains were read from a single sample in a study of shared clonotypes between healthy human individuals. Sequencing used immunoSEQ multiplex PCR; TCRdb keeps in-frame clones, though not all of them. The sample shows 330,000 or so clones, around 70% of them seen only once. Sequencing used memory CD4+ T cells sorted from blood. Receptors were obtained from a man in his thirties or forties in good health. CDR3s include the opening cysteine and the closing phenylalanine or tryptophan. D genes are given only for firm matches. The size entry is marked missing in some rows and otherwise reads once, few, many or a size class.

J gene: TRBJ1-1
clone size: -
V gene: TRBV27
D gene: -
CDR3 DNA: TGTGCCAGCAGTTGGGGACGGGGGCAGTCATCCACTGAAGCTTTCTTT
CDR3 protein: CASSWGRGQSSTEAFF

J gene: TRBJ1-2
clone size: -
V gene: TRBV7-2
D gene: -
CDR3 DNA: TGTGCCAGCAGCCAGGGCCCAGCGGCCGGCTACACCTTC
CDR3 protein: CASSQGPAAGYTF

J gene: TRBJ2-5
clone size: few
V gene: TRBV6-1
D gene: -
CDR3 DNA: TGTGCCAGCAGTCTTGGCCGGACAGCCCAAGAGACCCAGTACTTC
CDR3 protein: CASSLGRTAQETQYF

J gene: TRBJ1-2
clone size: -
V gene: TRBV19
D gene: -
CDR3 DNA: TGTGCCAGTAGTATAGTAGAGGGATCAGATGGCTACACCTTC
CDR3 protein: CASSIVEGSDGYTF

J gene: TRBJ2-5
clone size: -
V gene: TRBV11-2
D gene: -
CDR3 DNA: TGTGCCAGCAGCTTAGCAGAGACCCAGTACTTC
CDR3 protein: CASSLAETQYF

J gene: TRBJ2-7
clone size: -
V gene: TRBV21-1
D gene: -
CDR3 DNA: TGTGCCAGCAGCAAAGCCCGCTACAGGAGGGGCCTATCCTACGAGCAGTACTTC
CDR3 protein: CASSKARYRRGLSYEQYF

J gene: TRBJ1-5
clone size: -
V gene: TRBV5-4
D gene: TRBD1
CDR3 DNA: TGTGCCAGCAGCTTGGGAGGGGGCGGGGGTCAGCCCCAGCATTTT
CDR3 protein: CASSLGGGGGQPQHF

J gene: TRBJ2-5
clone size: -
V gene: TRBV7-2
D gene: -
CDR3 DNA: TGTGCCAGCAGCTTAAGAGGGCCCCAAGAGACCCAGTACTTC
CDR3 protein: CASSLRGPQETQYF

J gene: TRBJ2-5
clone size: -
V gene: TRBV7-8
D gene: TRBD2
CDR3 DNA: TGTGCCAGCAGCTCCAGCGGGAGGGGGTCAGAGACCCAGTACTTC
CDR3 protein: CASSSSGRGSETQYF

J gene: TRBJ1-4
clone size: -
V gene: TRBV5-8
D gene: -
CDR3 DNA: TGTGCCAGCAGCTTGGGGCAGGGATCAACTAATGAAAAACTGTTTTTT
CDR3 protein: CASSLGQGSTNEKLFF

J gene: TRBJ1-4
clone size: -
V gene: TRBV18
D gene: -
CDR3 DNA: TGTGCCAGCTCACCACGGACAGCGAATGAAAAACTGTTTTTT
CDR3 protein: CASSPRTANEKLFF

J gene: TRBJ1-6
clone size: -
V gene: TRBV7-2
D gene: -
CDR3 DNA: TGTGCCAGCAGCTTACAACAACCACGTAATAATTCACCCCTCCACTTT
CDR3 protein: CASSLQQPRNNSPLHF

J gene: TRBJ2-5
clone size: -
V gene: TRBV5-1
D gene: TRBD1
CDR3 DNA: TGCGCCAGCAGCGACCAGCCGGGACAGCAAGAGACCCAGTACTTC
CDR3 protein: CASSDQPGQQETQYF

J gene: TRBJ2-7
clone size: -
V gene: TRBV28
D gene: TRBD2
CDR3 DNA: TGTGCCAGCAGTTTAGCTATGGGGCTAGCGGACGCCTACGAGCAGTACTTC
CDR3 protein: CASSLAMGLADAYEQYF

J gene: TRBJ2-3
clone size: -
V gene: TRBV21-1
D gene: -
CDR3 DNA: TGTGCCAGCAGCAATTTGACAGGACCTCGGGATACGCAGTATTTT
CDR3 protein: CASSNLTGPRDTQYF

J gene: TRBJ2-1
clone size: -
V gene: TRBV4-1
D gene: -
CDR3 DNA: TGCGCCAGCAGCCAGGGTCTTGCCCGGAGCTCCTACAATGAGCAGTTCTTC
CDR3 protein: CASSQGLARSSYNEQFF

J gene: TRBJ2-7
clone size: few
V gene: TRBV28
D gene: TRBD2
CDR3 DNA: TGTGCCAGCAGCCAAAGGACTAGAGGGCTGCGTCCGGCCTACGAGCAGTACTTC
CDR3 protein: CASSQRTRGLRPAYEQYF

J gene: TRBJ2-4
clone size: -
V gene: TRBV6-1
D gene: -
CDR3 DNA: TGTGCCAGCAGTGATATAGCAAACATTCAGTACTTC
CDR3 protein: CASSDIANIQYF

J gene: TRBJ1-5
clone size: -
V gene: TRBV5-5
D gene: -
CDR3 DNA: TGTGCCAGCAGCTTAACAGTACTCAATCAGCCCCAGCATTTT
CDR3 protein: CASSLTVLNQPQHF

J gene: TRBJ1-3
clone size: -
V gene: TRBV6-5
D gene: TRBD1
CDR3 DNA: TGTGCCAGCAGCCAACAGGGGCCTGGAAACACCATATATTTT
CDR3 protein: CASSQQGPGNTIYF

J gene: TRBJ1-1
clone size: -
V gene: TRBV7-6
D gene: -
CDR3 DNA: TGTGCCAGCAGCCAAGACGTGAACACTGAAGCTTTCTTT
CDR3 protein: CASSQDVNTEAFF

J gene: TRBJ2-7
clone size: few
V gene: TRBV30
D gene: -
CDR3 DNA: TGTGCCTACAAACAGGGTACCTACGAGCAGTACTTC
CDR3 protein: CAYKQGTYEQYF

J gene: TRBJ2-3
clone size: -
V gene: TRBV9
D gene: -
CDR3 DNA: TGTGCCAGCAGCGCTCTTCAAACGGGGCTCACAGATACGCAGTATTTT
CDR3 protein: CASSALQTGLTDTQYF

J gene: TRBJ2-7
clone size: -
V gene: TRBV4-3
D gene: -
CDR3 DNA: TGCGCCAGCAGCCACGGACTACACTACGAGCAGTACTTC
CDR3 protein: CASSHGLHYEQYF

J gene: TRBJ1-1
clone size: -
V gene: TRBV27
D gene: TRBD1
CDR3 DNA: TGTGCCAGCAGTTTGAACCGGGACAGAGAAGCTTTCTTT
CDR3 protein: CASSLNRDREAFF

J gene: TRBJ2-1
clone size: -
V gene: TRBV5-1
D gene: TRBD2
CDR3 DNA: TGCGCCAGCAGCGCCCGACTAGCGGGAGGTGGGAATGAGCAGTTCTTC
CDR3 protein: CASSARLAGGGNEQFF

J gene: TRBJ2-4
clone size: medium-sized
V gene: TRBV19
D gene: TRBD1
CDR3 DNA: TGTGCGGCAGGGGGAAACATTCAGTACTTC
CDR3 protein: CAAGGNIQYF

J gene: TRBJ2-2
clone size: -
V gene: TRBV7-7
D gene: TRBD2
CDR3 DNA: TGTGCTAGCCAGCCAGCGGGAGGTTATACCGGGGAGCTGTTTTTT
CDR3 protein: CASQPAGGYTGELFF

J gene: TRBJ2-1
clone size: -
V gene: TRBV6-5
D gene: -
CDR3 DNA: TGTGCCAGCAGTTATAATCCCCCCAGGACCGAGCAGTTCTTC
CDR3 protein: CASSYNPPRTEQFF